One sample yielded the 10 T cell receptor beta chains listed below, sequenced in a study of T cell changes during pregnancy in multiple sclerosis. Only in-frame clones appear in the TCRdb table, and some are missing; sequencing was by immunoSEQ multiplex PCR. This table has 85,000 to 120,000 clones, about 90% appearing once. Sequenced here: peripheral blood, sampled before pregnancy. These TCRs come from a female donor with multiple sclerosis, enrolled in a pregnancy study.

The CDR3 DNA reads TGTGCCAGCAGCTCCGGGGGTAATTCACCCCTCCACTTT. Translating it yields CASSSGGNSPLHF. This chain connects TRBV7-3 to TRBJ1-6, with D maybe TRBD1 (5 bases). V shed 4 bases and J shed 6 bases, with 7 bases lying between them. The germline V gene encodes CDR1 SGHTA and CDR2 FQGTGA. This CDR3 has 13 residues.

The rearrangement joins TRBV7-9 to TRBJ1-3, with D possibly TRBD1 on 6 matching bases. Trimming cost V 5 bases and J 0 bases, with 17 bases left between them. CDR1 is SEHNR and CDR2 is FQNEAQ in the germline V gene (reference sequence). The length of the CDR3 is 17 residues. DNA for the CDR3: TGTGCCAGCAGCCGGGACACATCCCGGAGCTCTGGAAACACCATATATTTT. Amino acid sequence: CASSRDTSRSSGNTIYF.

The chain is built from TRBV9 and TRBJ1-3, with 7 nucleotides matching TRBD1. V lost 4 bases to trimming and J lost 4 bases; unmatched junction nucleotides: 8. Germline CDR1 and CDR2: SGDLS and YYNGEE. This CDR3 has 15 residues. The CDR3 sequence is CASSTRQGNGNTIYF. The CDR3 bases are TGTGCCAGCAGCACAAGACAGGGCAACGGAAACACCATATATTTT.

This clone was detected only once. The chain links TRBV5-4 to TRBJ1-2; tentatively, D is TRBD1 (6 bases). V was shortened by 6 bases and J by 0 bases, with 12 bases between the two germline ends. Germline V gene sequence: CDR1 SGHNT, CDR2 YYREEE (reference sequence). The length of the CDR3 is 14 residues. CDR3 DNA: TGTGCCAGCAAACTCCGGGACACTAACTATGGCTACACCTTC. Amino acids: CASKLRDTNYGYTF.

The rearrangement links TRBV6-5 to TRBJ1-1; 9 positions agree with TRBD1. Germline V gives CDR1 MNHEY, CDR2 SVGAGI. This CDR3 is built from 14 residues. J gave up 7 bases and V 2 bases, and 5 bases lay outside the gene matches. CDR3 in amino acids: CASSYNRGLGEAFF. In DNA form, the CDR3 reads TGTGCCAGCAGTTACAACAGGGGGCTTGGTGAAGCTTTCTTT.

This sequence joins TRBV5-1 and TRBJ2-2; the match to TRBD1 covers 7 bases. The ends lost 7 bases at V and 3 bases at J; junction bases unmatched: 9. The CDR3 has 15 residues. CDR1 and CDR2 from the germline V gene are SGHRS and YFSETQ. The CDR3 protein is CASSHRGQHTGELFF. For the CDR3, the DNA is TGCGCCAGCTCTCACCGGGGACAGCACACCGGGGAGCTGTTTTTT.

The CDR3 nucleotides are TGTGCCAGCAGCTTAGAAGGGGTGGGCACCCATCAGCCCCAGCATTTT. Amino acids: CASSLEGVGTHQPQHF. The chain uses TRBV7-8 and TRBJ1-5, with D possibly matching TRBD1 (5 bases). CDR1 is SGHVS and CDR2 is FQNEAQ in the germline V gene. The V end was cut by 1 base, the J end by 5 bases, with 15 bases between. The CDR3 runs to 16 residues. The full variable domain, with the rest looked up from reference TRBV7-8 and TRBJ1-5, is GAGVSQSPRYKVAKRGQDVALRCDPISGHVSLFWYQQALGQGPEFLTYFQNEAQLDKSGLPSDRFFAERPEGSVSTLKIQRTQQEDSAVYLCASSLEGVGTHQPQHFGDGTRLSIL.

The chain uses TRBV4-1 and TRBJ2-3; D gene unclear. The V gene's germline CDR1 is MGHRA and CDR2 YSYEKL. CDR3 length equals 15 residues. The V end was cut by 3 bases, the J end by 4 bases, with 14 bases between. CDR3 sequence (DNA): TGCGCCAGCAGCCATATCATAAAGACTCCAGATACGCAGTATTTT. As protein: CASSHIIKTPDTQYF.

This clone was observed a single time. V is TRBV10-3 and J is TRBJ1-2; D gene unclear. Trimming shortened V by 6 bases and J by 7 bases, and 15 bases separated the two germline ends. Germline V gene sequence: CDR1 ENHRY, CDR2 SYGVKD. This CDR3 has 13 amino acids. In nucleotides, the CDR3 is TGTGCCATCAGGAGGGATTTAGATTCTGGCTACACCTTC. This encodes CAIRRDLDSGYTF.

CDR3 nucleotides: TGTGCCAGTAGGAGAAGCCCGGGACTAGCGGGCGACGAGCAGTACTTC. Translating gives CASRRSPGLAGDEQYF. The chain has TRBV19 and TRBJ2-7, with 12 bases lining up with TRBD2. Germline V gives CDR1 LNHDA, CDR2 SQIVND (reference sequence). With V trimmed by 6 bases and J by 5 bases, 11 bases remained unmatched. The CDR3 is 16 residues long.